This T cell receptor (beta chain) appears in the sequencing data of a study of blood T cell repertoires in COVID-19. Study at large: Nucleic acid was either cDNA or gDNA, and it came from T cells, B-cell-depleted T cells, or PBMCs.

The CDR3 spans 15 residues. Germline CDR1 is MNHEY and CDR2 is SMNVEV (reference sequence). After removal of 2 bases from V and 2 bases from J, the junction contained 5 bases not matched to a gene. All enrollees were roughly 18 to 95 years old and from roughly 26 US areas. Cohort allocation depended upon clinical history that participants reported. All recovered Cohort 3 donors got two negative PCRs, got clearance, or saw symptom resolution. The repertoire was sequenced with immunoSEQ multiplex PCR; TCRdb's copy has only in-frame clones and lacks some. The sample yields almost 250,000 clones, approximately 86% seen once.

The sequenced material came from PBMCs or T cells enriched from blood (not recorded which). V gene TRBV27 combines with J gene TRBJ1-2, with 7 bases lining up with TRBD1. This TCR came from a woman aged 45-65 years who had recovered from COVID-19. CDR3: CASSLKGQRNYGYTF. CDR3 DNA: TGTGCCAGCAGTTTAAAGGGACAGCGGAACTATGGCTACACCTTC.